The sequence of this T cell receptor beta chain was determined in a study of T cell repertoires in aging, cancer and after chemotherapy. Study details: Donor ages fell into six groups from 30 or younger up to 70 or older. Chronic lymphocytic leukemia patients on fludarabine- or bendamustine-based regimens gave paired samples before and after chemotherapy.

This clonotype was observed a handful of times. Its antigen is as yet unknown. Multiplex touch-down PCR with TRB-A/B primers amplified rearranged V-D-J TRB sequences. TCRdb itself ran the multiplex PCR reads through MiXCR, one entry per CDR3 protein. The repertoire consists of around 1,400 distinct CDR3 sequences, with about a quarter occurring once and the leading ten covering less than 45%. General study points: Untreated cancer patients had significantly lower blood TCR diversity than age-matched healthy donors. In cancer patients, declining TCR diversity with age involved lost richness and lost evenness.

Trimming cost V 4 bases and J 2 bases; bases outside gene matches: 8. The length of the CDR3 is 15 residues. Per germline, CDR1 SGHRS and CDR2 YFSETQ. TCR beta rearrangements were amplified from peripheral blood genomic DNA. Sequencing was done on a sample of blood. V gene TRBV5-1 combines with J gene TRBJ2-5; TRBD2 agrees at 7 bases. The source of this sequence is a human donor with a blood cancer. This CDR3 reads CASSPGEGRQETQYF. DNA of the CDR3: TGCGCCAGCAGCCCGGGGGAGGGCAGGCAAGAGACCCAGTACTTC.